Listed here are 8 T cell receptor beta chains from one sample, sequenced in a study of blood T cell repertoires in COVID-19. Assay used: immunoSEQ multiplex PCR; TCRdb lists only in-frame clones, some missing. The sample contains 150,000 to 200,000 clones, 75% to 80% of which appear only once. The sequenced sample consisted of peripheral blood. These receptor sequences come from a woman in her forties or fifties with active or convalescent COVID-19.

The chain employs TRBV5-4 and TRBJ1-6, with TRBD1 as a possible D gene (5 bases). The CDR3 is made up of 19 amino acids. Germline loops: CDR1 SGHNT, CDR2 YYREEE (reference sequence). Trimming took off 0 bases at V and 5 bases at J, with 21 bases between the two ends. This CDR3 reads CASSLAVGVSLFNNSPLHF. The CDR3 DNA sequence: TGTGCCAGCAGCTTGGCGGTAGGGGTTTCCCTTTTCAATAATTCACCCCTCCACTTT.

CDR3 region: CASSQTSNTEAFF. CDR3 bases: TGCGCCAGCAGCCAGACATCGAACACTGAAGCTTTCTTT. The gene calls are TRBV5-1 and TRBJ1-1; no clear D gene. This CDR3 region has 13 residues. Germline lookup yields CDR1 SGHRS and CDR2 YFSETQ. V lost 4 bases to trimming and J lost 1 base, with 8 bases between them. The full variable domain, rest sourced from reference TRBV5-1 and TRBJ1-1, is KAGVTQTPRYLIKTRGQQVTLSCSPISGHRSVSWYQQTPGQGLQFLFEYFSETQRNKGNFPGRFSGRQFSNSRSEMNVSTLELGDSALYLCASSQTSNTEAFFGQGTRLTVV.

V and J are TRBV9 and TRBJ1-1; D is undetermined. Looked up from germline, CDR1 is SGDLS and CDR2 is YYNGEE. V was clipped by 0 bases and J by 0 bases, with 9 bases between them. The CDR3 has 15 residues. The chain's CDR3 is CASSVGAGMNTEAFF. The CDR3 DNA follows: TGTGCCAGCAGCGTAGGTGCGGGGATGAACACTGAAGCTTTCTTT.

The chain combines TRBV7-9 with TRBJ2-5; D is undetermined. The CDR3 length is 12 residues. Trimming stripped 5 bases from V and 4 bases from J, with 8 bases between. Per germline, CDR1 SEHNR and CDR2 FQNEAQ (reference sequence). The CDR3 nucleotides are TGTGCCAGCAGCCCTATCCCAGAGACCCAGTACTTC. This sequence encodes CASSPIPETQYF.

The V call is TRBV19, the J call TRBJ2-2; tentative D call: TRBD2 (5 bases). Germline assignment: CDR1 LNHDA and CDR2 SQIVND (reference sequence). The CDR3 contains 14 residues. Trimming left V 7 bases short and J 0 bases short, with 9 bases between. The CDR3 loop reads CASNRGSNTGELFF. The DNA of the CDR3 is TGTGCCAGTAATCGAGGGTCGAACACCGGGGAGCTGTTTTTT.

This chain uses TRBV6-5 with TRBJ2-1, with TRBD1 identical over 9 bases. J lost 7 bases, V lost 6 bases, and 4 bases had no gene match. The CDR3 is 13 residues long. CDR1 and CDR2 from the germline V gene are MNHEY and SVGAGI. The DNA for the CDR3 is TGTGCCAGCAGCCCCGGACAGGGGAATGAGCAGTTCTTC. Translating gives CASSPGQGNEQFF.

The chain is built from TRBV6-5 and TRBJ2-3, with D maybe TRBD2 (6 bases). V was shortened by 7 bases and J by 2 bases, with 13 bases between the two germline ends. Per the germline V gene, CDR1 is MNHEY and CDR2 is SVGAGI. CDR3 length equals 14 residues. In DNA, the CDR3 is TGTGCCAGCACCGACGGGGGATACACAGATACGCAGTATTTT. It specifies CASTDGGYTDTQYF.

V and J are TRBV30 and TRBJ2-5; D is unresolved. Germline V lookup: CDR1 GTSNPN, CDR2 SVGIG (reference sequence). The CDR3 is made up of 15 amino acids. Trimming took 1 base from V and 1 from J, leaving 13 bases between them. The CDR3, as DNA: TGTGCCTGGAGTGGGAAATGGGCAGCCCAAGAGACCCAGTACTTC. This encodes CAWSGKWAAQETQYF.